This T cell receptor beta chain was retrieved from a study of beta chain features in type 1 diabetes. Study-wide context: Examination spanned about 99 million sorted cells from all samples.

Points from the study as a whole: Patients with Type 1 diabetes showed moderately but significantly shorter TCRB CDR3s in all four CD4+ subsets. Junctions at VDJ sites from type 1 diabetes patients had fewer insertions and more deletions. Patients showed naive, central memory and Treg TCRB repertoires that appeared more similar than those of healthy donors.

The CDR3 runs 12 residues. Per germline, CDR1 SEHNR and CDR2 FQNEAQ (reference sequence). The V end lost 5 bases, the J end lost 12 bases, and 14 bases lay between the germline ends. With regard to this clone: The antigen is unknown.

Sequenced material consisted of expressed TCRB transcripts (all of the isolated RNA was reverse transcribed). Sequenced by immunoSEQ multiplex PCR; TCRdb stores in-frame clones only, minus some. The table shows 250,000 to 350,000 clones, with around 15% occurring only once. The source material was central memory CD4+ T cells from blood. The gene calls are TRBV7-9 and TRBJ2-1, with D perhaps being TRBD1 or TRBD2 (5 bases each). The clonotype was recovered from a man aged 25-45 years in good health. The DNA of the CDR3 is TGTGCCAGCAGCCCCCCGGGGCCCGGGCAGTTCTTC. Protein product: CASSPPGPGQFF. Using reference TRBV7-9 and TRBJ2-1 for the parts outside the CDR3, the full variable domain is DTGVSQNPRHKITKRGQNVTFRCDPISEHNRLYWYRQTLGQGPEFLTYFQNEAQLEKSRLLSDRFSAERPKGSFSTLEIQRTEQGDSAMYLCASSPPGPGQFFGPGTRLTVL.